What follows are 18 T cell receptor beta chains derived from one specimen sequenced in a study of CD8+ T cells in alopecia areata. Treatment specified: oral pan-JAK inhibitor, 5-10 mg twice daily. It was cDNA, reverse transcribed from extracted RNA, that served as the sequencing template. Data came from immunoSEQ multiplex PCR; TCRdb stores just in-frame clones and leaves some out. This table has some 170,000 clones, roughly 50% appearing once. The starting material was CD4+ T cells sorted from blood, obtained around week 55, from a patient treated with tofacitinib. Source of these receptors: a human donor with alopecia areata.

This clone was counted between two and nine times. This chain uses TRBV4-1 with TRBJ1-2; TRBD1 might be the D (6 bases). The CDR3 extends over 15 amino acids. Trimming took off 4 bases at V and 0 bases at J, with 12 bases between the two ends. Germline values: CDR1 MGHRA, CDR2 YSYEKL. This chain's CDR3 is CASSLRQASNYGYTF. The CDR3 DNA reads as TGCGCCAGCAGCCTAAGACAGGCGTCTAACTATGGCTACACCTTC.

The sample holds a few counts of this clone. This sequence joins TRBV5-1 and TRBJ2-7; D is unclear. The length of the CDR3 is 13 residues. In germline, CDR1 is SGHRS, CDR2 YFSETQ. Deletions cut 2 bases from V and 6 bases from J, with 12 bases between. For the CDR3, the DNA is TGCGCCAGCAGCTTCACTGATTCGGGCGAGCAGTACTTC. Translated, it gives CASSFTDSGEQYF.

With regard to this clone: One junction end does not reproduce the germline sequence, and a read error may be involved. V is TRBV7-2 and J is TRBJ2-2; D might be TRBD2 (5 bases). The CDR3 runs to 15 residues. CDR1 and CDR2 from the germline V gene are SGHTA and FQGNSA. The CDR3 region is CASSFGPTASGELVF. The CDR3 coding sequence is TGTGCCAGCAGTTTTGGTCCTACCGCATCCGGGGAGCTGGTTTTT.

J is TRBJ2-2 and V is TRBV14; D unclear. Looked up from germline, CDR1 is SGHDN and CDR2 is FVKESK. The CDR3 runs 13 residues. Trimming took 5 bases from V and 6 from J, leaving 10 bases between them. CDR3 bases: TGTGCCAGCAGCTCTCAAAGGGCCGGGGAGCTGTTTTTT. Residues: CASSSQRAGELFF.

This sequence joins TRBV30 and TRBJ2-1, with 7 nucleotides matching TRBD1. CDR1 and CDR2 from the germline V gene are GTSNPN and SVGIG (reference sequence). CDR3 length: 15 residues. Trimming took 1 base from V and 0 from J; bases not matched to a gene: 3. The CDR3 loop is CAWSDRGSSYNEQFF. DNA of the CDR3: TGTGCCTGGAGTGACAGGGGTTCCTCCTACAATGAGCAGTTCTTC.

The table lists this clone with a few counts. The chain combines TRBV4-1 with TRBJ1-5; 9 nucleotides line up with TRBD1. The CDR3 has 16 amino acids. V lost 3 bases, J lost 5 bases, and 8 bases stayed unmatched. The germline gives CDR1 MGHRA, CDR2 YSYEKL. The CDR3 DNA sequence: TGCGCCAGCAGCCAGGAAACAGGGGGCGCTTATCAGCCCCAGCATTTT. This translates into CASSQETGGAYQPQHF.

The rearrangement links TRBV30 to TRBJ1-6, with D possibly matching TRBD1 (6 bases). Germline lookup yields CDR1 GTSNPN and CDR2 SVGIG (reference sequence). V was cut by 2 bases and J by 10 bases, with 18 bases left in between. The CDR3 sequence is 15 residues long. As DNA, the CDR3 is TGTGCCTGGAGTTTTCCCCGGGACACCGGCTCACCCCTCCACTTT. Protein sequence: CAWSFPRDTGSPLHF.

The CDR3 nucleotides are TGCGCCAGCAGCTCGAGTCGGGAGACCCAGTACTTC. Its protein is CASSSSRETQYF. The gene calls are TRBV5-1 and TRBJ2-5; D gene ambiguous. This CDR3 comprises 12 residues. V shed 3 bases and J shed 5 bases, with 8 bases lying between them. Germline loops: CDR1 SGHRS, CDR2 YFSETQ.

V and J are TRBV7-2 and TRBJ1-6; D remains unclear. Germline assignment: CDR1 SGHTA and CDR2 FQGNSA. This CDR3 contains 15 residues. With 5 bases removed from V and 7 bases from J, the gap between germline ends came to 15 bases. Written as DNA, the CDR3 is TGTGCCAGCAGCCCCCCGGGCCCACGGAATTCACCCCTCCACTTT. Amino acid sequence: CASSPPGPRNSPLHF.

This clone occurred a few times. The CDR3 nucleotides are TGCGCCAGCAGCTTGTGGGGGGAGGCTGAAGCTTTCTTT. Translating it yields CASSLWGEAEAFF. The chain uses TRBV5-1 and TRBJ1-1, with D maybe TRBD1 (5 bases). Germline assignment: CDR1 SGHRS and CDR2 YFSETQ. V gave up 1 base and J gave up 6 bases, with 10 bases separating them. The CDR3 sequence is 13 residues long. The whole variable domain, filled in from reference TRBV5-1 and TRBJ1-1, reads KAGVTQTPRYLIKTRGQQVTLSCSPISGHRSVSWYQQTPGQGLQFLFEYFSETQRNKGNFPGRFSGRQFSNSRSEMNVSTLELGDSALYLCASSLWGEAEAFFGQGTRLTVV.

This chain uses TRBV7-9 with TRBJ2-7; 7 nucleotides align to TRBD1. Germline V gene data show CDR1 as SEHNR and CDR2 as FQNEAQ (reference sequence). The CDR3 has 13 residues. Losses at the gene ends were 5 bases for V and 3 bases for J; bases not matched to a gene: 4. The CDR3 DNA reads as TGTGCCAGCAGCGCCCGGACAGGCTACGAGCAGTACTTC. Amino acids: CASSARTGYEQYF.

This clone was counted only a few times. The V gene is TRBV4-2, the J gene TRBJ1-1; D remains ambiguous. CDR3 length equals 12 residues. CDR1 is LGHNA, CDR2 YNFKEQ, per germline. V lost 5 bases to trimming and J lost 5 bases, with 9 bases between them. The CDR3 loop reads CASSLEPTEAFF. Written as DNA, the CDR3 is TGTGCCAGCAGCTTGGAGCCGACTGAAGCTTTCTTT.

V is TRBV7-2 and J is TRBJ2-1; D might be TRBD1 (6 bases). The V end lost 5 bases, the J end lost 0 bases, and 14 bases lay between the germline ends. This CDR3 spans 16 amino acids. In germline, CDR1 is SGHTA, CDR2 FQGNSA. CDR3 sequence reads: CASSLTGDISYNEQFF. The CDR3 DNA reads as TGTGCCAGCAGCCTAACCGGGGACATCTCCTACAATGAGCAGTTCTTC.

CDR3 DNA: TGTGCCTGGAGTGTACGCTGGGGGACCGGGGAGCTGTTTTTT. Protein: CAWSVRWGTGELFF. V is TRBV30 and J is TRBJ2-2, with D possibly called TRBD1 or TRBD2 (5 bases each). CDR1 GTSNPN and CDR2 SVGIG come from the germline V gene (reference sequence). The CDR3 consists of 14 residues. Trimming left V 0 bases short and J 5 bases short, with 10 bases between.

The chain combines TRBV30 with TRBJ1-1, with TRBD1 matching 7 bases. The germline gives CDR1 GTSNPN, CDR2 SVGIG (reference sequence). The CDR3 is 13 residues long. V was pared by 2 bases and J by 1 base, with 1 base of the junction left unmatched. CDR3 amino acids: CAWSTGENTEAFF. CDR3 nucleotides: TGTGCCTGGAGTACAGGGGAGAACACTGAAGCTTTCTTT.

The CDR3, as DNA: TGCAGCGCCAGCTCGTGGTCTCGGGTGGACCCATCTGGAAACACCATATATTTT. Its protein product is CSASSWSRVDPSGNTIYF. The V gene is TRBV29-1, the J gene TRBJ1-3; D gene unclear. CDR1 and CDR2 (germline): SQVTM, ANQGSEA. The V gene lost 7 bases and the J gene lost 1 base, with 26 bases spanning the gap. The CDR3 has 18 residues.

The gene calls are TRBV7-8 and TRBJ1-2; 8 nucleotides line up with TRBD1. Per the germline V gene, CDR1 is SGHVS and CDR2 is FQNEAQ. V gave up 5 bases and J gave up 5 bases; unmatched junction bases: 13. This CDR3 is 16 amino acids long. The CDR3 region is CASSTTLTGENYGYTF. CDR3 DNA: TGTGCCAGCAGCACGACGCTGACAGGGGAAAATTATGGCTACACCTTC.

Only a few counts were recorded for this clone. The rearrangement uses TRBV29-1 and TRBJ2-2, with no clear D. The V gene's germline CDR1 is SQVTM and CDR2 ANQGSEA. This CDR3 comprises 14 residues. The V end lost 5 bases, the J end lost 0 bases, and 10 bases lay between the germline ends. CDR3 coding DNA: TGCAGCGTTACCCGACGGTCGAACACCGGGGAGCTGTTTTTT. Its translation is CSVTRRSNTGELFF.